This T cell receptor (beta chain) derives from a study of glioma-infiltrating T cells after dendritic cell vaccination. Assay used: immunoSEQ multiplex PCR; TCRdb lists only in-frame clones, some missing. The data show about 73,000 clones, roughly four fifths seen once. Trimming took 3 bases from V and 7 from J; bases not matched to a gene: 7. The V gene's germline CDR1 is SGHNT and CDR2 YYREEE (reference sequence). This CDR3 is built from 16 residues. This material consisted of blood, taken before dendritic cell vaccination. The genes are TRBV5-4 and TRBJ2-1, with TRBD2 matching over 13 bases. This clonotype originated in a human donor with glioblastoma. The CDR3 nucleotides read TGTGCCAGCAGCTCCGCGGGACTAGCGGGAAGTAATGAGCAGTTCTTC. Its translation: CASSSAGLAGSNEQFF.